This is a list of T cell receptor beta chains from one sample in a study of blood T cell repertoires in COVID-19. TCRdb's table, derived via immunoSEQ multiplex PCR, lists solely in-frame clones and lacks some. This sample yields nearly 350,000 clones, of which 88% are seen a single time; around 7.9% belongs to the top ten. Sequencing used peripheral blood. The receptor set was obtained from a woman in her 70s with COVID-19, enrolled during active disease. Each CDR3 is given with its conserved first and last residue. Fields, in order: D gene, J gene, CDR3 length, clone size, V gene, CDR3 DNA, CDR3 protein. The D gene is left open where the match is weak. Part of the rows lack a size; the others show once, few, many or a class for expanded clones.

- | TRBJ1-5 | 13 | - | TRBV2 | TGTGCCAGCAGTACCCGGGGGGGACAGCCCCAGCATTTT | CASSTRGGQPQHF
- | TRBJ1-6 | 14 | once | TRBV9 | TGTGCCAGCAGCGTAGACCAGGGTAGATCACCCCTCCACTTT | CASSVDQGRSPLHF
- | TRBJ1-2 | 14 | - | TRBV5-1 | TGCGCCAGCAGCTCCTCTGGAGATAACTATGGCTACACCTTC | CASSSSGDNYGYTF
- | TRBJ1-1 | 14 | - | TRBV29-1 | TGCAGCGTTGCCTCCGGCGGAGGAAACACTGAAGCTTTCTTT | CSVASGGGNTEAFF
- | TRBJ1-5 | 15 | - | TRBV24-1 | TGTGCCACCAGTGATAGTCGAACACCCGATCGGCCCCAGCATTTT | CATSDSRTPDRPQHF
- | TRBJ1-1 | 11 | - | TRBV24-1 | TGTGCCGCGGGCACGAACACTGAAGCTTTCTTT | CAAGTNTEAFF
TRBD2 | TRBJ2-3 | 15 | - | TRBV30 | TGTGCCTGGAGTGGACTAGCGGGGGGAATAGATACGCAGTATTTT | CAWSGLAGGIDTQYF
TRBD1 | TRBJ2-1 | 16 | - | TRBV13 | TGTGCCAGCAGCTTGCCGGGACAGGGGCCCTACAATGAGCAGTTCTTC | CASSLPGQGPYNEQFF
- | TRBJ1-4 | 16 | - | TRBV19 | TGTGCCAGTAGTGCCGGTAGGCCACCCCGGGGTGAAAAACTGTTTTTT | CASSAGRPPRGEKLFF
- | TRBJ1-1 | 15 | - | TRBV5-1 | TGCGCCAGCAGCCCCGGGGGTGCCGGGAACACTGAAGCTTTCTTT | CASSPGGAGNTEAFF
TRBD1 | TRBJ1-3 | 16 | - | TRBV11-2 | TGTGCCAGCAGCCCAAAATACAGGGGGGCTGGAAACACCATATATTTT | CASSPKYRGAGNTIYF
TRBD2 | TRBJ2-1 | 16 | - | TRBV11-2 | TGTGCCAGCAGCTTAGAACTAGCGGGGGGGCCCCATGAGCAGTTCTTC | CASSLELAGGPHEQFF
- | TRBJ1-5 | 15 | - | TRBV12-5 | TGTGCTAGTGCCAAGGACAGTATAAGCAATCAGCCCCAGCATTTT | CASAKDSISNQPQHF
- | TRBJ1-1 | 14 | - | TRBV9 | TGTGCCAGCAGCGTCAATCAGGGGAGCACTGAAGCTTTCTTT | CASSVNQGSTEAFF